These 29 T cell receptor beta chains were sequenced from one sample in a study of blood T cell repertoires in COVID-19. The assay was immunoSEQ multiplex PCR, and TCRdb's table has in-frame clones only and misses some. The data show 72,000 or so clones, 80% to 95% seen once. Sequencing input: peripheral blood. These receptors all stem from an elderly woman with acute or convalescent COVID-19.

The chain has TRBV6-5 and TRBJ1-5; 8 bases are shared with TRBD1. The germline gives CDR1 MNHEY, CDR2 SVGAGI. The CDR3 sequence is 15 residues long. Trimming cost V 7 bases and J 8 bases; bases outside gene matches: 13. The CDR3 spells CASNLLGTGSEPQHF. Written as DNA, the CDR3 is TGTGCCAGCAATTTACTCGGGACAGGTTCTGAGCCCCAGCATTTT.

CDR3 nucleotides: TGTGCCAGCAGCTTAGGGACAGGGCAAAAATCTAATGAGCAGTTCTTC. It translates to CASSLGTGQKSNEQFF. The chain links TRBV11-2 to TRBJ2-1, with TRBD1 identical over 8 bases. J lost 7 bases, V lost 1 base, and 9 bases had no gene match. The CDR3 is made up of 16 amino acids. The germline gives CDR1 SGHAT, CDR2 FQNNGV.

The rearrangement links TRBV29-1 to TRBJ2-5; TRBD2 is a possible D gene (7 bases). CDR1 and CDR2 from the germline V gene are SQVTM and ANQGSEA. V was pared by 8 bases and J by 5 bases, with 18 bases between. The CDR3 is 13 amino acids. The CDR3, as DNA: TGCAGCTTAAATGGGGGGGCAGGCGAGACCCAGTACTTC. Its protein product is CSLNGGAGETQYF.

The chain carries TRBV19 and TRBJ1-1; weak D call: TRBD1 (5 bases). CDR3 length: 14 amino acids. Germline loops: CDR1 LNHDA, CDR2 SQIVND (reference sequence). The V end was cut by 3 bases, the J end by 4 bases, with 12 bases between. The CDR3 region is CASSIRGLGTEAFF. The CDR3 nucleotides are TGTGCCAGTAGTATTCGGGGGTTGGGCACTGAAGCTTTCTTT.

V gene TRBV5-1 combines with J gene TRBJ2-3; 7 bases align to TRBD1. V lost 0 bases, J lost 2 bases, and 9 bases stayed unmatched. This CDR3 is 17 amino acids long. In germline, CDR1 is SGHRS, CDR2 YFSETQ. DNA of the CDR3: TGCGCCAGCAGCTTGGGGACAGGACTTCATCCCACAGATACGCAGTATTTT. Amino acid sequence: CASSLGTGLHPTDTQYF.

The chain links TRBV21-1 to TRBJ1-2; TRBD1 is the table's D call and was not checked against the DNA. TRBV21-1 is a pseudogene segment. The CDR3 loop spans 15 amino acids. The CDR3 loop is CASSTQRAGRRGYTF. The CDR3 bases are TGTGCCAGCAGCACCCAAAGGGCAGGGCGTCGTGGCTACACCTTC.

This clone is a singleton in its sample. This rearrangement joins TRBV6-4 to TRBJ2-4, with TRBD1 matching over 8 bases. V was clipped by 3 bases and J by 6 bases; unmatched bases: 1. Looked up from germline, CDR1 is MRHNA and CDR2 is SNTAGT. The CDR3 length is 13 residues. CDR3 in amino acids: CASSETGGNIQYF. The CDR3 bases are TGTGCCAGCAGTGAAACAGGGGGAAACATTCAGTACTTC.

This rearrangement joins TRBV7-3 to TRBJ2-1; 8 positions match TRBD1. V was pared by 0 bases and J by 15 bases, with 10 bases of the junction left unmatched. CDR3 length equals 14 residues. Per germline, CDR1 SGHTA and CDR2 FQGTGA. CDR3 residues: CASSLTRQGAEVFF. The CDR3 DNA sequence: TGTGCCAGCAGCTTAACACGTCAGGGGGCGGAGGTGTTCTTC.

The rearrangement uses TRBV28 and TRBJ1-1; 9 nucleotides agree with TRBD1. Germline V gene sequence: CDR1 MDHEN, CDR2 SYDVKM. Trimming at V came to 6 bases and at J to 2 bases, leaving 7 bases not matched to a gene. CDR3 length equals 15 residues. The CDR3 nucleotides read TGTGCCAGCAGAAACTACAGGGGGCTTAACACTGAAGCTTTCTTT. The encoded protein is CASRNYRGLNTEAFF. Based on the CDR3 plus reference TRBV28 and TRBJ1-1, the full variable domain is DVKVTQSSRYLVKRTGEKVFLECVQDMDHENMFWYRQDPGLGLRLIYFSYDVKMKEKGDIPEGYSVSREKKERFSLILESASTNQTSMYLCASRNYRGLNTEAFFGQGTRLTVV.

J is TRBJ2-1 and V is TRBV2; D may be TRBD2 (5 bases). The CDR3 consists of 14 residues. Germline CDR1 and CDR2: SNHLY and FYNNEI. Trimming removed 6 bases at V and 9 bases at J, with 18 bases between. The CDR3 DNA sequence: TGTGCCAGCAGGGGCGGACTTAGGGCGGGTGAGCAGTTCTTC. Translating it yields CASRGGLRAGEQFF.

The chain links TRBV19 to TRBJ2-7, with 7 bases aligning to TRBD1. This CDR3 spans 14 amino acids. Germline CDR1 and CDR2: LNHDA and SQIVND (reference sequence). Losses at the gene ends were 3 bases for V and 3 bases for J; bases not matched to a gene: 5. Written as DNA, the CDR3 is TGTGCCAGTAGTATGGGGACAGACTTCTACGAGCAGTACTTC. Translated: CASSMGTDFYEQYF.

This clone has only one observation. The CDR3 nucleotides read TGTGCCAGCACGAACAGGGCTAGTAGGTATAATTCTAACTATGGCTACACCTTC. Its protein is CASTNRASRYNSNYGYTF. The chain carries TRBV6-4 and TRBJ1-2, with D tentatively TRBD1 (6 bases). Germline V gene lookup returns CDR1 MRHNA and CDR2 SNTAGT. V dropped 7 bases and J dropped 0 bases, with 24 bases sitting between them. The CDR3 contains 18 residues.

J is TRBJ2-7 and V is TRBV2; possible D gene TRBD1, 6 bases. V was trimmed by 5 bases and J by 2 bases, leaving 7 bases between them. The CDR3 is 12 amino acids. Germline CDR1 is SNHLY and CDR2 is FYNNEI. The CDR3 loop is CASSYRAYEQYF. The CDR3 coding sequence is TGTGCCAGCAGTTACAGGGCCTACGAGCAGTACTTC.

The chain has TRBV3-1 (or the pseudogene TRBV3-2) and TRBJ2-1; 7 bases are shared with TRBD2. Germline loops: CDR1 LGHDT, CDR2 YNNKEL (reference sequence). V gave up 1 base and J gave up 3 bases; unmatched junction bases: 9. The CDR3 has 17 amino acids. The CDR3 DNA reads as TGTGCCAGCAGCCAAGTTCGCCTAGCGGAGCGCTACAATGAGCAGTTCTTC. It translates to CASSQVRLAERYNEQFF.

The gene calls are TRBV28 and TRBJ2-7; D is perhaps TRBD1 (6 bases). The CDR3 spans 17 residues. Trimming shortened V by 4 bases and J by 4 bases, and 23 bases separated the two germline ends. Germline V gene lookup returns CDR1 MDHEN and CDR2 SYDVKM. The CDR3 DNA is TGTGCCAGCAGTTCACTTGTCGTGGCAGGGGAGAATTACGAGCAGTACTTC. This sequence encodes CASSSLVVAGENYEQYF.

This chain's CDR3 is CASRPGTATDTQYF. Here the CDR3 DNA reads TGTGCCAGCAGACCCGGGACAGCCACAGATACGCAGTATTTT. The V and J genes are TRBV3-1 (or the pseudogene TRBV3-2) and TRBJ2-3; 7 bases are shared with TRBD1. J gave up 2 bases and V 6 bases, and 5 bases lay outside the gene matches. Germline V CDR1 and CDR2: LGHDT, YNNKEL (reference sequence). CDR3 length: 14 amino acids.

V is TRBV6-2 or TRBV6-3 and J is TRBJ2-6, with 7 bases lining up with TRBD1. The CDR3 has 17 amino acids. CDR1 is MNHEY and CDR2 is SVGEGT in the germline V gene. Trimming took 5 bases from V and 2 from J; bases not matched to a gene: 9. DNA of the CDR3: TGTGCCAGCAGTGCACCCTACAGGGGAGCTGGGGCCAACGTCCTGACTTTC. Its protein is CASSAPYRGAGANVLTF.

This rearrangement joins TRBV27 to TRBJ2-7; 7 bases line up with TRBD2. Germline loops: CDR1 MNHEY, CDR2 SMNVEV (reference sequence). CDR3 length: 15 amino acids. Trimming at V came to 0 bases and at J to 5 bases, leaving 7 bases not matched to a gene. CDR3 amino acids: CASSLSGLDPHEQYF. CDR3 sequence (DNA): TGTGCCAGCAGTTTATCCGGACTAGACCCCCACGAGCAGTACTTC.

This chain joins TRBV5-4 and TRBJ1-3; D may be TRBD1 (6 bases). Germline-derived CDR1 and CDR2 are SGHNT and YYREEE (reference sequence). V shed 2 bases and J shed 2 bases, with 8 bases lying between them. This CDR3 is 14 amino acids long. The CDR3, as DNA: TGTGCCAGCAGCTTAACAGGGCCTGGAAACACCATATATTTT. It codes for CASSLTGPGNTIYF.

This rearrangement joins TRBV18 to TRBJ1-1; 8 bases fit TRBD1. This CDR3 is built from 14 residues. Trimming took 3 bases from V and 4 from J; bases not matched to a gene: 4. Germline CDR1 KGHSH, CDR2 LQKENI. CDR3 in DNA: TGTGCCAGCTCACCCGTCACAGGGGGCACTGAAGCTTTCTTT. Translation gives CASSPVTGGTEAFF.

The DNA of the CDR3 is TGTGCCAGCAGCTCGCGGACAGGGAATGAAAAACTGTTTTTT. The encoded protein is CASSSRTGNEKLFF. The chain carries TRBV7-2 and TRBJ1-4; 8 positions match TRBD1. After removal of 4 bases from V and 5 bases from J, the junction contained 3 bases not matched to a gene. The CDR3 totals 14 residues. The germline gives CDR1 SGHTA, CDR2 FQGNSA. The full variable domain, in which reference TRBV7-2 and TRBJ1-4 provide the parts outside the CDR3, is GAGVSQSPSNKVTEKGKDVELRCDPISGHTALYWYRQSLGQGLEFLIYFQGNSAPDKSGLPSDRFSAERTGGSVSTLTIQRTQQEDSAVYLCASSSRTGNEKLFFGSGTQLSVL.

This clone was found a few times. This sequence joins TRBV28 and TRBJ1-5; D is ambiguous. The CDR3 contains 18 residues. Germline loops: CDR1 MDHEN, CDR2 SYDVKM. Trimming shortened V by 6 bases and J by 2 bases, and 23 bases separated the two germline ends. The CDR3 region is CASSHLVLRRSGNQPQHF. The CDR3 region has the DNA TGTGCCAGCAGCCACCTTGTGTTGCGGAGAAGCGGCAATCAGCCCCAGCATTTT.

The gene calls are TRBV5-1 and TRBJ1-3; possibly TRBD1 for D (5 bases). V dropped 3 bases and J dropped 5 bases, with 12 bases sitting between them. Per germline, CDR1 SGHRS and CDR2 YFSETQ. The CDR3 runs 14 residues. The CDR3 sequence is CASSSDSFRNTIYF. The DNA for the CDR3 is TGCGCCAGCAGCTCCGACAGCTTCCGAAACACCATATATTTT. Full variable domain (remainder filled in from reference TRBV5-1 and TRBJ1-3): KAGVTQTPRYLIKTRGQQVTLSCSPISGHRSVSWYQQTPGQGLQFLFEYFSETQRNKGNFPGRFSGRQFSNSRSEMNVSTLELGDSALYLCASSSDSFRNTIYFGEGSWLTVV.

The V call is TRBV9, the J call TRBJ2-1; TRBD2 matches at 9 bases. Germline trimming cut 4 bases from V and 2 bases from J; bases unmatched to any gene: 7. The CDR3 is 16 residues long. CDR1 and CDR2 (germline): SGDLS, YYNGEE. The CDR3 protein is CASSFRAGGTYNEQFF. The DNA of the CDR3 is TGTGCCAGCAGCTTCCGAGCGGGGGGCACCTACAATGAGCAGTTCTTC.

The V call is TRBV20-1, the J call TRBJ1-2, with 8 nucleotides matching TRBD1. This CDR3 has 14 amino acids. The germline V gene has CDR1 DFQATT and CDR2 SNEGSKA (reference sequence). Unmatched junction bases numbered 8, after V lost 3 bases and J lost 5 bases. DNA of the CDR3: TGCAGTGCTAGTTACCTGACAGGGGATTATGGCTACACCTTC. This translates into CSASYLTGDYGYTF.

The J gene is TRBJ1-5, the V gene TRBV7-8; 7 positions match TRBD1. CDR3 length: 16 amino acids. Looked up from germline, CDR1 is SGHVS and CDR2 is FQNEAQ. Trimming cost V 1 base and J 9 bases; bases outside gene matches: 12. CDR3 DNA sequence: TGTGCCAGCAGCTTAGGGTCAGGGGGTGGATCATTGCCCCAGCATTTT. Translating it yields CASSLGSGGGSLPQHF. Supplemented by reference TRBV7-8 and TRBJ1-5, the full variable domain reads GAGVSQSPRYKVAKRGQDVALRCDPISGHVSLFWYQQALGQGPEFLTYFQNEAQLDKSGLPSDRFFAERPEGSVSTLKIQRTQQEDSAVYLCASSLGSGGGSLPQHFGDGTRLSIL.

This clone has a single count. V and J are TRBV7-3 and TRBJ2-2; 12 bases align to TRBD2. Germline V CDR1 and CDR2: SGHTA, FQGTGA. V lost 4 bases to trimming and J lost 4 bases; unmatched junction nucleotides: 13. The CDR3 has 19 amino acids. The CDR3 sequence is CASSSETLAGGPGTGELFF. The CDR3 region has the DNA TGTGCCAGCAGCTCCGAAACTCTAGCGGGAGGGCCGGGCACCGGGGAGCTGTTTTTT.

The chain carries TRBV5-6 and TRBJ2-5; 8 bases align to TRBD1. The CDR3 contains 16 residues. Germline-derived CDR1 and CDR2 are SGHDT and YYEEEE. V gave up 2 bases and J gave up 5 bases; unmatched junction bases: 11. DNA for the CDR3: TGTGCCAGCAGCTTAGGGGGACAGGCCCCCTGGGAGACCCAGTACTTC. Translating it yields CASSLGGQAPWETQYF.

The gene calls are TRBV28 and TRBJ1-1; 7 bases match TRBD1. This CDR3 has 14 amino acids. CDR1 MDHEN and CDR2 SYDVKM come from the germline V gene. V gave up 5 bases and J gave up 5 bases; unmatched junction bases: 8. CDR3: CASSPFRGYTEAFF. The CDR3 DNA is TGTGCCAGCAGTCCATTCAGGGGGTATACTGAAGCTTTCTTT.